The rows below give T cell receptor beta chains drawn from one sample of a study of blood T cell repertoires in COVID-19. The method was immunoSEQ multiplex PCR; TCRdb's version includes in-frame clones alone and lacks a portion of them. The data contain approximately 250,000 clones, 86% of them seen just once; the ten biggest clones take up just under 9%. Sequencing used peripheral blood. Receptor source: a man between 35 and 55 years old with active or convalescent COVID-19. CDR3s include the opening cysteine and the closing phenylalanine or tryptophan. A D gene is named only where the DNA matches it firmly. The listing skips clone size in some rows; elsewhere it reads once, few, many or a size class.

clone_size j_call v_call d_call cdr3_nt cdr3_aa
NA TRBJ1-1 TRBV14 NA TGTGCCAGCAGCCAAGTTTTTTTACCGCGCAACACTGAAGCTTTCTTT CASSQVFLPRNTEAFF
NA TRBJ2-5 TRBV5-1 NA TGCGCCAGCAGCTTTGGGCAAACAAAGTGGGAGACCCAGTACTTC CASSFGQTKWETQYF
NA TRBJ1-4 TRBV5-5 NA TGTGCCAGCAGCTACGGAGGCCCGGGTGAAAAACTGTTTTTT CASSYGGPGEKLFF
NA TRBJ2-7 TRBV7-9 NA TGTGCCAGCAGCCTCCGGGACAATTCCTACGAGCAGTACTTC CASSLRDNSYEQYF
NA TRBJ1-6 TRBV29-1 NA TGCAGCGTTGAAGCAGGACAAGATAATTCACCCCTCCACTTT CSVEAGQDNSPLHF
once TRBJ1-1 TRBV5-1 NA TGCGCCAGCAGCTTGACAGGGAATGGATTGTCTGAAGCTTTCTTT CASSLTGNGLSEAFF
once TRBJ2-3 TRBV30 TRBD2 TGTGCCTGGAAGCGGGACAGCACAGATACGCAGTATTTT CAWKRDSTDTQYF
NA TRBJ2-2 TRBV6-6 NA TGTGCCAGCAGTTTCGGACTAAACACCGGGGAGCTGTTTTTT CASSFGLNTGELFF
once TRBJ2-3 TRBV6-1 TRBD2 TGTGCCAGCAGTGAAAGGGAGCGGGAGACAGATACGCAGTATTTT CASSERERETDTQYF
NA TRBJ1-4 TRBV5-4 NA TGTGCCAGCAGCTTCGGCGGGATTAATGAAAAACTGTTTTTT CASSFGGINEKLFF
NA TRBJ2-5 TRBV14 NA TGTGCCAGCAGCCAAAGGTACCCTAGCGCGGGAGAGACCCAGTACTTC CASSQRYPSAGETQYF
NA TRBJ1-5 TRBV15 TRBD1 TGTGCCACCAGCAGAGATTGGTTCAGGGGGAATCAGCCCCAGCATTTT CATSRDWFRGNQPQHF
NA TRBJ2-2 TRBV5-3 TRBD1 TGTGCCAGAAGCTTGGCAATATCAGGGGGGAACACCGGGGAGCTGTTTTTT CARSLAISGGNTGELFF
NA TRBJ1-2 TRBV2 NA TGTGCCAGCAGTGAAGAGGGGAACTATGGCTACACCTTC CASSEEGNYGYTF
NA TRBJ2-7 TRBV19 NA TGTGCCAGTAGTGTCGACAGCCCCTACGAGCAGTACTTC CASSVDSPYEQYF
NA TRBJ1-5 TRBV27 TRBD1 TGTGCCAGCAGCGTTACCGGGACAGGGGATGGGGATCAGCCCCAGCATTTT CASSVTGTGDGDQPQHF
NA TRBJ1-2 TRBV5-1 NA TGCGCCAGCAGCTTGGCCCGCCAGACTCCAGGGGGCTACACCTTC CASSLARQTPGGYTF
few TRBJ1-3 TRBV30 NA TGTGCCTCCAGGGGCTCTGGAAACACCATATATTTT CASRGSGNTIYF
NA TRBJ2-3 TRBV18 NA TGTGCCAGCTCAGCGGACAGCCCGCACGGTACGCAGTATTTT CASSADSPHGTQYF
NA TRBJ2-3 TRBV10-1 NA TGCGCCAGCAGTGAGGGGTGGGCTAGCACAGATACGCAGTATTTT CASSEGWASTDTQYF
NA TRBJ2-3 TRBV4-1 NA TGCGCCAGCACCCCGGGACTGAACACAGATACGCAGTATTTT CASTPGLNTDTQYF
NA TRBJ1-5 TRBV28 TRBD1 TGTGCCAGCAGTTGGTCTCGACAGGGGCCCAATCAGCCCCAGCATTTT CASSWSRQGPNQPQHF
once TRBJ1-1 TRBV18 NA TGTGCCAGCTCGCCCCAGGGCAAAGGCACTGAAGCTTTCTTT CASSPQGKGTEAFF
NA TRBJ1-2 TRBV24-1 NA TGTGCCACCAGTGGTTTTGACAGGAACTATGGCTACACCTTC CATSGFDRNYGYTF
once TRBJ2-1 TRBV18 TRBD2 TGTGCCAGCTCACCGAAGACCGCCGGACTAGCGACTTACAATGAGCAGTTCTTC CASSPKTAGLATYNEQFF
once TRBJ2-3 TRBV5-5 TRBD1 TGTGCCAGCAGTGGGACAGGGGGCACAGATACGCAGTATTTT CASSGTGGTDTQYF
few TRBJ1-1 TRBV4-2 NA TGTGCCAGCAGCCAAGTTACCGGGAACACTGAAGCTTTCTTT CASSQVTGNTEAFF
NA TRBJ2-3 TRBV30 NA TGTGCCTGGAGTGTAGGGGGCACAGATACGCAGTATTTT CAWSVGGTDTQYF
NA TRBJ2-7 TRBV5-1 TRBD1 TGCGCCAGCAGCTCACAGGGGAGTGAATACGAGCAGTACTTC CASSSQGSEYEQYF
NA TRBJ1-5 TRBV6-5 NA TGTGCCAGCAGTTACGAGAGAAATCAGCCCCAGCATTTT CASSYERNQPQHF
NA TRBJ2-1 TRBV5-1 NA TGCGCCAGCAGCTTGGCCGCGAACAATGAGCAGTTCTTC CASSLAANNEQFF
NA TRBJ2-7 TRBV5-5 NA TGTGCCAGCAGCTTTCCTGAGGGCGGGCTACTCGAGCAGTACTTC CASSFPEGGLLEQYF
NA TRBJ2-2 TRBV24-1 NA TGTGCCACCAGTGATCCAGGGGACACCGGGGAGCTGTTTTTT CATSDPGDTGELFF
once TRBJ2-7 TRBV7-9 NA TGTGCCAGCAGCCCCGACGGGGCCTACGAGCAGTACTTC CASSPDGAYEQYF
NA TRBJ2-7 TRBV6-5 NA TGTGCCAGCAGTTTGGGGGGGCAGGGCCGCGAGCAGTACTTC CASSLGGQGREQYF
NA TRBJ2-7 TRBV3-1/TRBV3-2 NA TGTGCCAGCAGCCGCACTAGCCGGTCCTACGAGCAGTACTTC CASSRTSRSYEQYF
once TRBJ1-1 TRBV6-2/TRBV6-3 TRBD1 TGTGCCAGCAGTTACGGACAGGTAGAAGCTTTCTTT CASSYGQVEAFF
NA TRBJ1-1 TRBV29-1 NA TGCAGCGTTGAAGGGGGGGAGGGAGGCACTGAAGCTTTCTTT CSVEGGEGGTEAFF
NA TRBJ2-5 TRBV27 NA TGTGCCAGCAGCCTGAGAGCAGGGGATGTAGTGACCCAGTACTTC CASSLRAGDVVTQYF
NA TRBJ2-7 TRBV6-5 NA TGTGCCAGCAGGGGGGGGGCGCAGTACGAGCAGTACTTC CASRGGAQYEQYF
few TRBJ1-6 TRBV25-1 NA TGTGCCAGCCGCGGACTCTATAATTCACCCCTCCACTTT CASRGLYNSPLHF
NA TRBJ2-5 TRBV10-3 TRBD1 TGTGCCATCAGTGAGGGGGGACAGGGGGCAACGGAGACCCAGTACTTC CAISEGGQGATETQYF
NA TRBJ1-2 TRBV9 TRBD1 TGTGCCAGCAGCGTACAGGGGGCTAACTATGGCTACACCTTC CASSVQGANYGYTF
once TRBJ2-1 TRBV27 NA TGTGCCAGCAGGGGCGCGCAGAATGAGCAGTTCTTC CASRGAQNEQFF
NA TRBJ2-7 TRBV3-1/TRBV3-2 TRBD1 TGTGCCAGCAGCCAGGCAGGGGGCAAGGACTACGAGCAGTACTTC CASSQAGGKDYEQYF
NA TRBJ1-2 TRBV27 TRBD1 TGTGCCAGCAGGGGGACAGGGGTTGGCTATGGCTACACCTTC CASRGTGVGYGYTF
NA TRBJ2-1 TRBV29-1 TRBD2 TGCAGCGTTGATGGGACTAGCGGGATCAATGAGCAGTTCTTC CSVDGTSGINEQFF
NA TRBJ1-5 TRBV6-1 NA TGTGCCAGCAGTGAACTATCCAATCAGCCCCAGCATTTT CASSELSNQPQHF
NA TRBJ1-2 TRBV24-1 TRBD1 TGTGCCACCAGTGATCCGGGACAGGGGAACTATGGCTACACCTTC CATSDPGQGNYGYTF
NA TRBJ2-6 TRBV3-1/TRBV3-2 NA TGTGCCAGCAGCCTCGGGTCTGGGGCCAACGTCCTGACTTTC CASSLGSGANVLTF
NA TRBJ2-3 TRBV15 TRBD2 TGTGCCACCAGCAGAGACCGGGGGGGTAGCGGAAGCACAGATACGCAGTATTTT CATSRDRGGSGSTDTQYF
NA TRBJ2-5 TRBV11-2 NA TGTGCCAGCAGCTTAGATCTGACAGTCCAGTACTTC CASSLDLTVQYF
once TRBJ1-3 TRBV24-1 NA TGTGCCACCAGTGATGCAGGGTACTCTGGAAACACCATATATTTT CATSDAGYSGNTIYF
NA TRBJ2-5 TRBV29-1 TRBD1 TGCAGCGTTTATTCACCCCGGACAGGGCCAGAGACCCAGTACTTC CSVYSPRTGPETQYF